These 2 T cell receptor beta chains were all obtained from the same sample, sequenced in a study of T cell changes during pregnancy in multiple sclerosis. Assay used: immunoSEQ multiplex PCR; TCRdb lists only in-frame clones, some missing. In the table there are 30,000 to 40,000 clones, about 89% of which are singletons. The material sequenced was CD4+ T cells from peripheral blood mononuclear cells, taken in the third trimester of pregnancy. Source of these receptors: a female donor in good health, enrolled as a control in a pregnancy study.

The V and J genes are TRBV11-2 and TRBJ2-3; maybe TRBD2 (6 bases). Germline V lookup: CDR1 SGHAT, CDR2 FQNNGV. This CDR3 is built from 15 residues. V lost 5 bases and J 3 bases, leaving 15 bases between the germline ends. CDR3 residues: CASSVAERLTDTQYF. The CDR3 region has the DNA TGTGCCAGCAGCGTAGCGGAGCGTCTTACAGATACGCAGTATTTT.

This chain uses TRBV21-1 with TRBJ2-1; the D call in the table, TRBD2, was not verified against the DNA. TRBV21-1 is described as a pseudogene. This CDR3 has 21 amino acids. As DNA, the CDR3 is TGTGCCAGCAGCGTACAGGGGTTGGCTAGCGGGAGCCGGATCCCGTACAATGAGCAGTTCTTC. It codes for CASSVQGLASGSRIPYNEQFF.